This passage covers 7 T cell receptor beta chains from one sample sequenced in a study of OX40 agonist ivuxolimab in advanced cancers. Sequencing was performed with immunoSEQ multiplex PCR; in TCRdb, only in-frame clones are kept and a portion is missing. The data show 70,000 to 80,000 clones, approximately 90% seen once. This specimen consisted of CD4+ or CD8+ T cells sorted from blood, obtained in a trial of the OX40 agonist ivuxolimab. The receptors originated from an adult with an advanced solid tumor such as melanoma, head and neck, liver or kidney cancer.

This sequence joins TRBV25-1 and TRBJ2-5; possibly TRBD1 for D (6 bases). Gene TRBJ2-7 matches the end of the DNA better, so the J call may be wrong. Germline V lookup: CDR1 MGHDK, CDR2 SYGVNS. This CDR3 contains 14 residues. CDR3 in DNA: TGTGCCAGCAGTTACCGGGACATCTCCTACGAGCAGTACTTC. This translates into CASSYRDISYEQYF.

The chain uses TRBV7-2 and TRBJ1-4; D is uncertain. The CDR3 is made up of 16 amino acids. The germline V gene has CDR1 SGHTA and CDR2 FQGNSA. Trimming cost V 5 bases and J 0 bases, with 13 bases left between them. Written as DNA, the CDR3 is TGTGCCAGCAGCCCGGACGTGAGTTCAACTAATGAAAAACTGTTTTTT. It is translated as CASSPDVSSTNEKLFF. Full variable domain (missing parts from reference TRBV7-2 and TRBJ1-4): GAGVSQSPSNKVTEKGKDVELRCDPISGHTALYWYRQSLGQGLEFLIYFQGNSAPDKSGLPSDRFSAERTGGSVSTLTIQRTQQEDSAVYLCASSPDVSSTNEKLFFGSGTQLSVL.

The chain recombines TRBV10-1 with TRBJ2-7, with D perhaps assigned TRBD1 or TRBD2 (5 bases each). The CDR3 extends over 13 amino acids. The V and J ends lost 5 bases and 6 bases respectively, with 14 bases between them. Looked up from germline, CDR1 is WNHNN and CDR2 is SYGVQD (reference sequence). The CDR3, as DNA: TGCGCCAGCAGTCGGGACCCCTCCGGCGAGCAGTACTTC. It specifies CASSRDPSGEQYF.

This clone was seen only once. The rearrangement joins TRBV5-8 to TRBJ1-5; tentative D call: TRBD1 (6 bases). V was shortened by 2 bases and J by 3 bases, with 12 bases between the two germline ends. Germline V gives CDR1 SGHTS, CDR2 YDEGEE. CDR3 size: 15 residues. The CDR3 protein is CASSLQGFYNQPQHF. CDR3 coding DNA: TGTGCCAGCAGCTTACAGGGTTTCTACAATCAGCCCCAGCATTTT. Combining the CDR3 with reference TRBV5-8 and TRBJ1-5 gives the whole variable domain EAGVTQSPTHLIKTRGQQATLRCSPISGHTSVYWYQQALGLGLQFLLWYDEGEERNRGNFPPRFSGRQFPNYSSELNVNALELEDSALYLCASSLQGFYNQPQHFGDGTRLSIL.

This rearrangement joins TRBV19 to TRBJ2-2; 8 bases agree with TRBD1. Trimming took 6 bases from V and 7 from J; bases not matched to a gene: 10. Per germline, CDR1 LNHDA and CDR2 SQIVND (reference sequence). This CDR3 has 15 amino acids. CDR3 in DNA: TGTGCCAGTAGAATCGCCAGGGGGCCCGGCGGGGAGCTGTTTTTT. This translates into CASRIARGPGGELFF.

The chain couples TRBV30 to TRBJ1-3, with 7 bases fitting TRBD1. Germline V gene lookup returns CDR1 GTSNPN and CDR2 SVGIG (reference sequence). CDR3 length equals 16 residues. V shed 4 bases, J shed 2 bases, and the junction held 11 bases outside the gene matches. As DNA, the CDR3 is TGTGCCTGGACCCCCCTGGGACAGCTTACTGGAAACACCATATATTTT. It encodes CAWTPLGQLTGNTIYF. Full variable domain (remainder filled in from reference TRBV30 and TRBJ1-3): SQTIHQWPATLVQPVGSPLSLECTVEGTSNPNLYWYRQAAGRGLQLLFYSVGIGQISSEVPQNLSASRPQDRQFILSSKKLLLSDSGFYLCAWTPLGQLTGNTIYFGEGSWLTVV.

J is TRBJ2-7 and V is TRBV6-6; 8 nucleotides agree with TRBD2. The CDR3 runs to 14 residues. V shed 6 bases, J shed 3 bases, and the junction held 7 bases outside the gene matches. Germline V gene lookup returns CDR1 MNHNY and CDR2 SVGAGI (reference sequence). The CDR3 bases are TGTGCCAGCAGCCACGGCGGGAGGATCTACGAGCAGTACTTC. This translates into CASSHGGRIYEQYF.